Listed below are T cell receptor beta chains from one sample, sequenced in a study of Graves' ophthalmopathy and Graves' hyperthyroidism. TCRdb ran MiXCR on the multiplex PCR reads and lists one entry per CDR3 protein. The sample carries fewer than 250,000 distinct CDR3 sequences, roughly 27% recorded once. Sequencing was done on a sample of peripheral blood. Every receptor here comes from a man aged 45-60 years with Graves' ophthalmopathy. CDR3s include the opening cysteine and the closing phenylalanine or tryptophan. Each record gives: V gene, clone size, J gene, D gene, CDR3 DNA, CDR3 protein. A D gene is named only where the DNA matches it firmly. Clone size appears in some rows only: once, few, many, or a class for an expanded clone.

v_call: TRBV19
clone_size: many
j_call: TRBJ2-2
d_call: TRBD2
cdr3_nt: TGTGCCAGTAGTATAGATTCGAGCGGGATAAACACCGGGGAGCTGTTTTTT
cdr3_aa: CASSIDSSGINTGELFF

v_call: TRBV20-1
clone_size: many
j_call: TRBJ1-5
d_call: NA
cdr3_nt: TGCAGTGCTAGAGGGGACGTTTCCCGCAATCAGCCCCAGCATTTT
cdr3_aa: CSARGDVSRNQPQHF

v_call: TRBV11-1
clone_size: many
j_call: TRBJ1-5
d_call: NA
cdr3_nt: TGTGCCAGCAGCTCGACAGGCTCAGGGCCCCAGCATTTT
cdr3_aa: CASSSTGSGPQHF

v_call: TRBV12-3/TRBV12-4
clone_size: NA
j_call: TRBJ2-7
d_call: TRBD1
cdr3_nt: TGTGCCAGCACCCCCGGGACAGGGCGTTACGAGCAGTACTTC
cdr3_aa: CASTPGTGRYEQYF

v_call: TRBV24-1
clone_size: many
j_call: TRBJ1-2
d_call: NA
cdr3_nt: TGTGCCACCAGTGAGGACGACTATGGCTACACCTTC
cdr3_aa: CATSEDDYGYTF

v_call: TRBV30
clone_size: NA
j_call: TRBJ2-7
d_call: TRBD1
cdr3_nt: TGTGCCTGGAGTCCGGACAGGGGGCGCCTGAACTTC
cdr3_aa: CAWSPDRGRLNF

v_call: TRBV6-1
clone_size: NA
j_call: TRBJ1-2
d_call: NA
cdr3_nt: TGTGCCAGCAGTGCTGACCCGTACTATGGCTACACCTTC
cdr3_aa: CASSADPYYGYTF

v_call: TRBV6-5
clone_size: NA
j_call: TRBJ1-2
d_call: NA
cdr3_nt: TGTGCCAGCAGTTACGGGGAGAAGAACTATGGCTACACCTTC
cdr3_aa: CASSYGEKNYGYTF

v_call: TRBV12-3/TRBV12-4
clone_size: many
j_call: TRBJ2-7
d_call: NA
cdr3_nt: TGTGCCAGCAGCCCTGGGGGGGAGCAGTACTTC
cdr3_aa: CASSPGGEQYF

v_call: TRBV6-1
clone_size: NA
j_call: TRBJ2-5
d_call: TRBD1
cdr3_nt: TGTGCCAGCAGGGCCGCGACAGGGGAAGAGACCCAGTACTTC
cdr3_aa: CASRAATGEETQYF

v_call: TRBV7-2
clone_size: NA
j_call: TRBJ1-1
d_call: NA
cdr3_nt: TGTGCCAGCAGCCCCCTACAGGGAGGGGAGGCTTTCTTT
cdr3_aa: CASSPLQGGEAFF

v_call: TRBV19
clone_size: many
j_call: TRBJ1-1
d_call: NA
cdr3_nt: TGTGCCAGTAGTTTGACAGGACCTAACACTGAAGCTTTCTTT
cdr3_aa: CASSLTGPNTEAFF

v_call: TRBV5-1
clone_size: many
j_call: TRBJ2-4
d_call: NA
cdr3_nt: TGCGCCAGCAGCTCGGGGAGTGGGGGGCCCAAAAACATTCAGTACTTC
cdr3_aa: CASSSGSGGPKNIQYF

v_call: TRBV20-1
clone_size: few
j_call: TRBJ1-2
d_call: NA
cdr3_nt: TGCAGTGCTAGAGATGATGGCTATGGCTACACCTTC
cdr3_aa: CSARDDGYGYTF

v_call: TRBV19
clone_size: many
j_call: TRBJ2-7
d_call: NA
cdr3_nt: TGTGCCAGTAGTATCGGGACTTCGGTGTTAGCCGAGCAGTACTTC
cdr3_aa: CASSIGTSVLAEQYF

v_call: TRBV10-2
clone_size: NA
j_call: TRBJ1-2
d_call: NA
cdr3_nt: TGCGCCAGCAGTGAGTCGACGGGGGCGGATGGCTACACCTTC
cdr3_aa: CASSESTGADGYTF

v_call: TRBV6-1
clone_size: many
j_call: TRBJ2-2
d_call: TRBD2
cdr3_nt: TGTGCCAGCAGGAGGACTAGCGGGATGAACACCGGGGAGCTGTTTTTT
cdr3_aa: CASRRTSGMNTGELFF

v_call: TRBV7-9
clone_size: once
j_call: TRBJ1-1
d_call: NA
cdr3_nt: TGTGCCAGCAGCTCAGGACAAGTGAACACTGAAGCTTTCTTT
cdr3_aa: CASSSGQVNTEAFF

v_call: TRBV7-8
clone_size: many
j_call: TRBJ2-7
d_call: TRBD1
cdr3_nt: TGTGCCAGCAGCTTGGACAGGGAAGCCTACGAGCAGTACTTC
cdr3_aa: CASSLDREAYEQYF

v_call: TRBV5-1
clone_size: many
j_call: TRBJ2-6
d_call: NA
cdr3_nt: TGCGCCAGCAGCTTGGATTTAGCAGGCACCAGCTCTGGGGCCAACGTCCTGACTTTC
cdr3_aa: CASSLDLAGTSSGANVLTF

v_call: TRBV6-2/TRBV6-3
clone_size: many
j_call: TRBJ2-7
d_call: TRBD1
cdr3_nt: TGTGCCAGCAGGATACCGGGACAGGGGAACTACGAGCAGTACTTC
cdr3_aa: CASRIPGQGNYEQYF

v_call: TRBV28
clone_size: many
j_call: TRBJ2-7
d_call: TRBD1
cdr3_nt: TGTGCCAGCAGCCGATACCCCGGGACAGGGTCCTACGAGCAGTACTTC
cdr3_aa: CASSRYPGTGSYEQYF